These T cell receptor beta chains were read from a single sample in a study of cytomegalovirus exposure and HLA in healthy donors. Sequenced by immunoSEQ multiplex PCR; TCRdb stores in-frame clones only, minus some. This sample has under 200,000 clones, with around 76% found just once. The specimen sequenced was PBMCs. The receptors shown here come from a girl aged 5 to 17 in good health and CMV-seropositive. Each CDR3 is given with its conserved first and last residue. The D gene is left open where the match is weak. The size of a clone is reported for some rows only, either as once, few or many, or as a class for expanded clones.

v_call	d_call	clone_size	j_call	cdr3_aa	cdr3_nt
TRBV2	.	.	TRBJ1-2	CASSEAEGVGYTF	TGTGCCAGCAGTGAAGCAGAAGGGGTGGGCTACACCTTC
TRBV11-2	.	.	TRBJ2-7	CASSALSGPPYEQYF	TGTGCCAGCAGCGCCCTTTCAGGGCCCCCCTACGAGCAGTACTTC
TRBV6-6	.	.	TRBJ1-1	CASSYSKAGEAFF	TGTGCCAGCAGTTACTCAAAGGCAGGGGAAGCTTTCTTT
TRBV6-1	.	.	TRBJ2-5	CASSEWGGLETQYF	TGTGCCAGCAGTGAATGGGGCGGTTTAGAGACCCAGTACTTC
TRBV19	.	few	TRBJ1-4	CASSEPTALNEKLFF	TGTGCCAGTAGTGAACCGACAGCGCTTAATGAAAAACTGTTTTTT
TRBV27	TRBD2	.	TRBJ2-1	CASSGLALTLHEQFF	TGTGCCAGCAGCGGACTAGCGCTAACCCTCCATGAGCAGTTCTTC
TRBV5-1	.	.	TRBJ2-3	CASSLTELTDTQYF	TGCGCCAGCAGCTTGACGGAGCTCACAGATACGCAGTATTTT
TRBV5-4	.	.	TRBJ2-2	CASSVNTGELFF	TGTGCCAGCAGCGTAAACACCGGGGAGCTGTTTTTT
TRBV30	TRBD1	.	TRBJ1-4	CALQGDANEKLFF	TGTGCCTTACAGGGGGATGCTAATGAAAAACTGTTTTTT
TRBV5-4	TRBD1	.	TRBJ2-1	CASSFSPRQGASEQFF	TGTGCCAGCAGCTTCTCTCCCCGACAGGGGGCAAGTGAGCAGTTCTTC
TRBV2	.	once	TRBJ1-4	CASTNSEATNEKLFF	TGTGCCAGCACCAACTCAGAGGCAACTAATGAAAAACTGTTTTTT
TRBV7-9	TRBD1	.	TRBJ2-3	CASSPTGGRVTDTQYF	TGTGCCAGCAGCCCGACAGGGGGCCGTGTCACAGATACGCAGTATTTT
TRBV6-1	.	once	TRBJ2-7	CASSANRVYYEQYF	TGTGCCAGCAGTGCAAACAGGGTTTACTACGAGCAGTACTTC
TRBV5-1	.	.	TRBJ2-1	CASSTGTSQGVQFF	TGCGCCAGCAGCACCGGGACTTCTCAGGGGGTGCAGTTCTTC
TRBV5-8	.	.	TRBJ1-1	CASSSYREPNTEAFF	TGTGCCAGCAGCAGTTACAGGGAGCCGAACACTGAAGCTTTCTTT
TRBV4-1	.	.	TRBJ1-1	CASSQEVVNTEAFF	TGCGCCAGCAGCCAAGAGGTAGTCAACACTGAAGCTTTCTTT
TRBV9	TRBD2	.	TRBJ2-3	CASSFGRGATDTQYF	TGTGCCAGCAGCTTTGGGCGGGGGGCGACAGATACGCAGTATTTT
TRBV7-6	TRBD2	few	TRBJ2-1	CASSLGGRGNEQFF	TGTGCCAGCAGCTTAGGCGGGAGAGGCAATGAGCAGTTCTTC
TRBV2	.	.	TRBJ2-3	CASSLTDTQYF	TGTGCCAGCAGTCTGACAGATACGCAGTATTTT
TRBV30	.	few	TRBJ1-2	CAWSVTPGGYGYTF	TGTGCCTGGAGTGTAACTCCGGGGGGGTATGGCTACACCTTC
TRBV5-1	TRBD2	.	TRBJ2-3	CASKGLAWSTDTQYF	TGCGCCAGCAAAGGACTAGCGTGGAGCACAGATACGCAGTATTTT
TRBV5-4	TRBD2	.	TRBJ2-1	CASRWGLAEYNEQFF	TGTGCCAGCAGGTGGGGACTAGCGGAGTACAATGAGCAGTTCTTC
TRBV5-1	TRBD1	few	TRBJ1-1	CASSEGQLNTEAFF	TGCGCCAGCAGCGAGGGACAGTTGAACACTGAAGCTTTCTTT